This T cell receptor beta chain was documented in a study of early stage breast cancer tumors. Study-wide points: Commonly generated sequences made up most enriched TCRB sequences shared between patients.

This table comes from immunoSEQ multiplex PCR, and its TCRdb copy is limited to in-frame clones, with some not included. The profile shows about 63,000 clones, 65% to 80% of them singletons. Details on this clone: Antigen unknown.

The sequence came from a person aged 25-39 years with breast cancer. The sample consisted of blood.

The CDR3 loop reads CASSSLQGIPYEQYF. CDR3 DNA: TGTGCCAGCAGTTCCCTGCAAGGCATCCCGTACGAGCAGTACTTC. The chain links TRBV6-5 to TRBJ2-7; D remains ambiguous. With 4 bases removed from V and 4 bases from J, the gap between germline ends came to 17 bases. The CDR3 length is 15 residues. The germline V gene has CDR1 MNHEY and CDR2 SVGAGI.